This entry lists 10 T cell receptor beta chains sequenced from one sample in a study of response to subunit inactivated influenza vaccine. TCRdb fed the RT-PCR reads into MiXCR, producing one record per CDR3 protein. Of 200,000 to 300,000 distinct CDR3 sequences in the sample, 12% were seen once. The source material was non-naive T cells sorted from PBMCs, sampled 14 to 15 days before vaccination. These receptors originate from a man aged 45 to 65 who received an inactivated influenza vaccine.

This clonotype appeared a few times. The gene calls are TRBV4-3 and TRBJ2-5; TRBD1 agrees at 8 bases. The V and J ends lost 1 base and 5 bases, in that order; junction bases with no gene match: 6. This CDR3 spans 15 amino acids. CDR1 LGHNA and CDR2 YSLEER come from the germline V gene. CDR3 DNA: TGCGCCAGCAGCCAAGTCCAGGGGGCCTGGGAGACCCAGTACTTC. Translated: CASSQVQGAWETQYF.

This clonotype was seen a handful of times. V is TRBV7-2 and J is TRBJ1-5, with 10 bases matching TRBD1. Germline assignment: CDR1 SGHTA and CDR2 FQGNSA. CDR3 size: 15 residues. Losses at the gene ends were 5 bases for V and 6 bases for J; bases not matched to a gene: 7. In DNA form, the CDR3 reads TGTGCCAGCAGCAAGGACAGGGGGGGTTCTCAGCCCCAGCATTTT. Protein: CASSKDRGGSQPQHF.

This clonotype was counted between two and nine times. CDR3: CASSEIAGVREQYF. The CDR3 DNA is TGTGCCAGCAGTGAAATAGCGGGAGTGCGCGAGCAGTACTTC. This chain connects TRBV2 to TRBJ2-7; TRBD2 agrees at 9 bases. Germline V gene sequence: CDR1 SNHLY, CDR2 FYNNEI. V trimming: 2 bases; J trimming: 6 bases; junction bases outside the gene matches: 5. The CDR3 has 14 amino acids.

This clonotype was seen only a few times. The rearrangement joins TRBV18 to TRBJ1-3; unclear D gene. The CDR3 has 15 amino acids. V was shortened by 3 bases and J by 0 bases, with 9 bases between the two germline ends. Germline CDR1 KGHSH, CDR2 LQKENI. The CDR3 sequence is CASSPQYSSGNTIYF. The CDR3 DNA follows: TGTGCCAGCTCACCCCAATACAGCTCTGGAAACACCATATATTTT.

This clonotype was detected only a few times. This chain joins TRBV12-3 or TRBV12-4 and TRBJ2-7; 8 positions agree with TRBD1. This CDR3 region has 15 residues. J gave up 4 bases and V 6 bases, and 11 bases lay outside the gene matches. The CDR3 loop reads CASRQGQGPGYEQYF. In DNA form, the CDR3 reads TGTGCCAGCAGACAAGGACAGGGCCCTGGGTACGAGCAGTACTTC.

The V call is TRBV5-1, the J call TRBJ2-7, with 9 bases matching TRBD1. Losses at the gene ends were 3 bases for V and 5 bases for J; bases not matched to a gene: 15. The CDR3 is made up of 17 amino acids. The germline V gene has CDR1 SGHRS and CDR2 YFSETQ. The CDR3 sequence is CASSSTPGQGIVNEQYF. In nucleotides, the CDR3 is TGCGCCAGCAGCTCCACCCCGGGACAGGGAATTGTCAACGAGCAGTACTTC.

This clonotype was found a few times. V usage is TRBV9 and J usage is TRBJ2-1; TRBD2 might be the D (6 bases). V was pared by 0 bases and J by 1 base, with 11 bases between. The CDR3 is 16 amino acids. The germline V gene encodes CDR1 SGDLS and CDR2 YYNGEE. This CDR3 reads CASSVGVGSSYNEQFF. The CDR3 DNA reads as TGTGCCAGCAGCGTAGGAGTCGGGAGTTCCTACAATGAGCAGTTCTTC.

Written as DNA, the CDR3 is TGCGCCAGCAGCCAGGGAGGTAGGGTCTACAATGAGCAGTTCTTC. It codes for CASSQGGRVYNEQFF. The V and J genes are TRBV4-1 and TRBJ2-1, with TRBD2 as a possible D gene (6 bases). V shed 3 bases and J shed 3 bases, with 12 bases lying between them. The CDR3 has 15 residues. Per germline, CDR1 MGHRA and CDR2 YSYEKL.

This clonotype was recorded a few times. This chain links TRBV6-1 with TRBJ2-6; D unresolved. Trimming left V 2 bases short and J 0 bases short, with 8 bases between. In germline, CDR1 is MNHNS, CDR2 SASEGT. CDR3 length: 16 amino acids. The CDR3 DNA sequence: TGTGCCAGCAGTGAACTCCCTCACTCTGGGGCCAACGTCCTGACTTTC. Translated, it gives CASSELPHSGANVLTF.

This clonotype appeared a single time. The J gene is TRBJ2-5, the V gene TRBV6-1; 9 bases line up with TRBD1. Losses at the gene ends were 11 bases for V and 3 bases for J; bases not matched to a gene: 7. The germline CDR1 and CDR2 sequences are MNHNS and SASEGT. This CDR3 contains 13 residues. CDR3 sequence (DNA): TGTGCCTCACAGGGGGCCCCGAAAGAGACCCAGTACTTC. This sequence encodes CASQGAPKETQYF.